Sequencing of this TCR beta chain was carried out in a study of blood T cell repertoires in COVID-19. TCRdb's table, derived via immunoSEQ multiplex PCR, lists solely in-frame clones and lacks some. The sample consists of 270,000 or so clones, 80% to 95% of them appearing once. From germline, CDR1 is MDHEN and CDR2 SYDVKM. Deletions cut 5 bases from V and 1 base from J, with 20 bases between. The CDR3 is 17 amino acids. Cohort allocation depended upon clinical history that participants reported. The sequence was collected from a man aged 40-55 years who had been exposed to COVID-19. The V and J genes are TRBV28 and TRBJ1-1, with D possibly TRBD1 on 6 matching bases. The sequencing input was PBMCs or T cells enriched from blood (not recorded which). The CDR3 DNA is TGTGCCAGCAGTCTCCGGACAGCCCGACCGCCGAACACTGAAGCTTTCTTT. Protein sequence: CASSLRTARPPNTEAFF.